This T cell receptor (beta chain) was retrieved from a study of blood T cell repertoires in COVID-19. Study-wide background: Sites in the United States, Italy and Spain provided acute and convalescent COVID-19 samples. Sample material is recorded as cDNA or gDNA derived from T cells, B-cell-depleted T cells, or PBMCs.

The protocol was immunoSEQ multiplex PCR, while the TCRdb copy is restricted to in-frame clones and leaves out a portion. The sample has approximately 89,000 clones, 65% to 80% seen once. CDR1 and CDR2 (germline): SGHTA, FQGNSA. CDR3 length: 13 amino acids. V lost 4 bases and J 15 bases, leaving 19 bases between the germline ends. The sample taken for sequencing was peripheral blood. This receptor was obtained from a human donor in a cohort sampled during active COVID-19. The gene calls are TRBV7-2 and TRBJ2-1; D is possibly TRBD2 (6 bases). This CDR3 is CASSSKTAGYRFF. The DNA for the CDR3 is TGTGCCAGCAGCTCAAAGACCGCGGGATATCGGTTCTTC.